The next 19 T cell receptor beta chains were all read from a single sample in a study of human T cells and chemical hapten exposure. Time point described: patch test 2, 6 weeks after DPC sensitization. As for treatment: therapeutic diphenylcyclopropenone sensitization with weekly scalp DPC. TCRdb independently ran MiXCR on the RACE reads; one entry per CDR3 protein. The table shows over 60,000 distinct CDR3 sequences, with about 9.4% occurring only once. The specimen comprised whole blood, sampled in connection with sensitization to the hapten diphenylcyclopropenone (DPC). Receptors were obtained from a woman aged 50 to 60 with alopecia areata. Some clones in this sample may be carry-over from other donors' samples.

This clonotype has more than one count but fewer than ten. The rearrangement joins TRBV2 to TRBJ1-1; D is uncertain. Germline V CDR1 and CDR2: SNHLY, FYNNEI. Trimming took off 6 bases at V and 0 bases at J, with 11 bases between the two ends. The CDR3 is 14 amino acids. CDR3 in amino acids: CASSIGRMNTEAFF. The CDR3 bases are TGTGCCAGCAGCATAGGACGGATGAACACTGAAGCTTTCTTT.

The rearrangement joins TRBV29-1 to TRBJ2-7; the match to TRBD2 covers 7 bases. The CDR3 totals 16 residues. Per the germline V gene, CDR1 is SQVTM and CDR2 is ANQGSEA. J gave up 5 bases and V 6 bases, and 19 bases lay outside the gene matches. CDR3 sequence reads: CSVARHGLGRFHEQYF. CDR3 DNA sequence: TGCAGCGTCGCAAGGCATGGACTAGGTCGGTTCCACGAGCAGTACTTC.

This clonotype was detected ten times or more. The chain employs TRBV6-5 and TRBJ1-6; a possible D gene is TRBD1 (6 bases). Germline V gene data show CDR1 as MNHEY and CDR2 as SVGAGI. The V gene lost 6 bases and the J gene lost 9 bases, with 9 bases spanning the gap. The CDR3 loop spans 12 amino acids. DNA for the CDR3: TGTGCCAGCAGACAGGGTGGTTCACCCCTCCACTTT. As protein: CASRQGGSPLHF.

There are a few counts of this clonotype. The chain uses TRBV29-1 and TRBJ1-1; unclear D gene. This CDR3 is built from 15 residues. Trimming removed 5 bases at V and 0 bases at J, with 16 bases between. Germline CDR1 and CDR2: SQVTM and ANQGSEA. The DNA for the CDR3 is TGCAGCGTTCATCCTATGCTGACCGTGAACACTGAAGCTTTCTTT. Translation gives CSVHPMLTVNTEAFF. Full variable domain (rest looked up from reference TRBV29-1 and TRBJ1-1): SAVISQKPSRDICQRGTSLTIQCQVDSQVTMMFWYRQQPGQSLTLIATANQGSEATYESGFVIDKFPISRPNLTFSTLTVSNMSPEDSSIYLCSVHPMLTVNTEAFFGQGTRLTVV.

This clonotype came up a few times. DNA for the CDR3: TGTGCCAGCAGCCAAGTGGGGGAACTTTACGAGCAGTACTTC. This encodes CASSQVGELYEQYF. The V call is TRBV3-1, the J call TRBJ2-7; either TRBD1 or TRBD2 may fit D (5 bases each). The CDR3 length is 14 residues. Germline-derived CDR1 and CDR2 are LGHDT and YNNKEL (reference sequence). Trimming cost V 1 base and J 4 bases, with 11 bases left between them.

The table lists this clonotype with a few counts. The V gene is TRBV20-1, the J gene TRBJ1-1; the D is unclear. V dropped 0 bases and J dropped 0 bases, with 11 bases sitting between them. The CDR3 length is 15 residues. Per the germline V gene, CDR1 is DFQATT and CDR2 is SNEGSKA (reference sequence). The CDR3 DNA is TGCAGTGCTAGAGACGAGTCGAAAATGAACACTGAAGCTTTCTTT. Translating it yields CSARDESKMNTEAFF.

The genes are TRBV9 and TRBJ1-3; D is ambiguous. CDR1 is SGDLS, CDR2 YYNGEE, per germline. There are 17 residues in the CDR3. V gave up 2 bases and J gave up 0 bases, with 15 bases separating them. CDR3 amino acids: CASSVGGLGYSGNTIYF. The CDR3 bases are TGTGCCAGCAGCGTCGGAGGGCTCGGATACTCTGGAAACACCATATATTTT.

Ten or more counts support this clonotype. The V gene is TRBV18, the J gene TRBJ2-1; D is unresolved. Trimming removed 2 bases from V and 8 bases from J, with 7 bases in between. The CDR3 length is 12 residues. Per germline, CDR1 KGHSH and CDR2 LQKENI. The chain's CDR3 is CASSPKGYEQFF. The DNA of the CDR3 is TGTGCCAGCTCACCAAAGGGTTATGAGCAGTTCTTC.

This clonotype was detected a few times. The rearrangement links TRBV19 to TRBJ1-6; tentatively, D is TRBD1 (6 bases). Trimming shortened V by 4 bases and J by 6 bases, and 13 bases separated the two germline ends. The length of the CDR3 is 15 residues. Germline V lookup: CDR1 LNHDA, CDR2 SQIVND (reference sequence). This CDR3 is CASSNQGSINSPLHF. The CDR3 nucleotides read TGTGCCAGTAGTAATCAGGGGTCCATTAATTCACCCCTCCACTTT.

The gene calls are TRBV7-9 and TRBJ2-1; D unresolved. Germline CDR1 and CDR2: SEHNR and FQNEAQ (reference sequence). The V gene lost 3 bases and the J gene lost 1 base, with 13 bases spanning the gap. This CDR3 has 16 residues. CDR3 sequence: CASSFFRRLSYNEQFF. CDR3 bases: TGTGCCAGCAGCTTCTTCCGTCGCCTTTCCTACAATGAGCAGTTCTTC.

The J gene is TRBJ2-5, the V gene TRBV5-1; TRBD2 might be the D (6 bases). Trimming shortened V by 4 bases and J by 1 base, and 14 bases separated the two germline ends. Per the germline V gene, CDR1 is SGHRS and CDR2 is YFSETQ. The CDR3 covers 15 residues. The CDR3 loop reads CASSNSGLGQETQYF. Here the CDR3 DNA reads TGCGCCAGCAGCAACTCGGGACTTGGCCAAGAGACCCAGTACTTC.

DNA of the CDR3: TGTGCCTGGAGTGTAGGTTCGGGACAGCAGGGAGATACGCAGTATTTT. Amino acid sequence: CAWSVGSGQQGDTQYF. The chain links TRBV30 to TRBJ2-3; 7 positions match TRBD1. The CDR3 sequence is 16 residues long. The J segment lost 5 bases and the V segment lost 0 bases, leaving 11 bases of the junction unmatched. The germline V gene has CDR1 GTSNPN and CDR2 SVGIG (reference sequence).

This clonotype has a count of ten or more. The rearrangement joins TRBV7-3 to TRBJ1-3; D is unresolved. Trimming took off 5 bases at V and 2 bases at J, with 13 bases between the two ends. The V gene's germline CDR1 is SGHTA and CDR2 FQGTGA. The CDR3 is 15 residues long. The CDR3 DNA follows: TGTGCCAGCAGCGCCATTGCGAGGCCTGGAAACACCATATATTTT. It specifies CASSAIARPGNTIYF.

This clonotype was seen a few times. The chain joins TRBV5-1 to TRBJ1-3, with TRBD1 as a possible D gene (6 bases). This CDR3 region has 14 residues. Germline CDR1 SGHRS, CDR2 YFSETQ. V was shortened by 2 bases and J by 1 base, with 7 bases between the two germline ends. Here the CDR3 reads CASSFTGSGNTIYF. CDR3 in DNA: TGCGCCAGCAGCTTCACAGGGTCTGGAAACACCATATATTTT.

This clonotype has a count of ten or more. As DNA, the CDR3 is TGTGCCAGCAGGTCTACTACAGGTTTCTCTGGCTACACCTTC. This encodes CASRSTTGFSGYTF. V gene TRBV2 combines with J gene TRBJ1-2; D possibly corresponds to TRBD1 (5 bases). With 6 bases removed from V and 7 bases from J, the gap between germline ends came to 18 bases. The CDR3 contains 14 residues. CDR1 and CDR2 (germline): SNHLY, FYNNEI.

The genes are TRBV29-1 and TRBJ1-1; 7 bases are shared with TRBD1. Germline CDR1 reads SQVTM; CDR2 reads ANQGSEA. The length of the CDR3 is 14 residues. J gave up 6 bases and V 2 bases, and 9 bases lay outside the gene matches. DNA of the CDR3: TGCAGCGTTGAAATTGGACAGGTTGGGGCTGAAGCTTTCTTT. Its translation: CSVEIGQVGAEAFF.

This clonotype was detected many times. This chain joins TRBV5-1 and TRBJ1-2; 9 nucleotides line up with TRBD1. Germline values: CDR1 SGHRS, CDR2 YFSETQ. The CDR3 extends over 15 amino acids. Trimming removed 0 bases from V and 4 bases from J; junction bases left unmatched: 4. DNA of the CDR3: TGCGCCAGCAGCTTGGGAGGACAGGGGACCTATGGCTACACCTTC. Translating gives CASSLGGQGTYGYTF.

V usage is TRBV29-1 and J usage is TRBJ1-1; 8 bases align to TRBD1. There are 11 residues in the CDR3. Germline V gene lookup returns CDR1 SQVTM and CDR2 ANQGSEA. V trimming: 7 bases; J trimming: 10 bases; junction bases outside the gene matches: 8. The CDR3 is CSAMSGGRAFF. In nucleotides, the CDR3 is TGCAGCGCTATGTCAGGGGGCCGAGCTTTCTTT.

Turning to this clonotype: A much larger clone lies a single base off, so this may be a read error. The chain is built from TRBV7-3 and TRBJ2-1, with 11 bases identical to TRBD2. Looked up from germline, CDR1 is SGHTA and CDR2 is FQGTGA. This CDR3 is 15 amino acids long. The CDR3 here is CACSQTSGRLDEQFF. In DNA form, the CDR3 reads TGTGCCTGCAGCCAAACTAGCGGGAGACTGGATGAGCAGTTCTTC.